Following are 25 T cell receptor beta chains from one sample sequenced in a study of T cells in Graves' hyperthyroidism and ophthalmopathy. RNA transcripts yielded amplified TCR beta CDR3 regions. The TCR CDR3 was amplified in a first-round RT-PCR using the HTBI primer set. TCRdb processed the multiplex PCR reads anew with MiXCR; each CDR3 protein has one entry. The sample includes roughly 580,000 distinct CDR3 sequences, about half of them seen just once. Sequenced sample: peripheral blood or thyroid tissue (not recorded which). The receptors shown here come from a woman younger than 35 with Graves' hyperthyroidism.

This clonotype was recorded a few times. The chain has TRBV12-3 or TRBV12-4 and TRBJ2-7; D is unclear. The CDR3 runs to 12 residues. V shed 3 bases and J shed 3 bases, with 6 bases lying between them. The CDR3 loop reads CASSFVDYEQYF. In nucleotides, the CDR3 is TGTGCCAGCAGTTTTGTGGACTACGAGCAGTACTTC.

The chain employs TRBV7-2 and TRBJ2-3; a possible D gene is TRBD2 (5 bases). The germline V and J ends were trimmed by 5 bases and 4 bases, with 19 bases remaining between them. Germline lookup yields CDR1 SGHTA and CDR2 FQGNSA. This CDR3 region has 16 residues. Written as DNA, the CDR3 is TGTGCCAGCAGCGCCACCCGGGATTCAGCCCCAGATACGCAGTATTTT. Translated, it gives CASSATRDSAPDTQYF. The full variable domain, its missing parts supplied by reference TRBV7-2 and TRBJ2-3, is GAGVSQSPSNKVTEKGKDVELRCDPISGHTALYWYRQSLGQGLEFLIYFQGNSAPDKSGLPSDRFSAERTGGSVSTLTIQRTQQEDSAVYLCASSATRDSAPDTQYFGPGTRLTVL.

The chain carries TRBV16 and TRBJ2-7; D may be TRBD1 or TRBD2 (5 bases each). The length of the CDR3 is 15 residues. V lost 3 bases to trimming and J lost 1 base, with 13 bases between them. From germline, CDR1 is KGHSY and CDR2 FQNENV. The CDR3 bases are TGTGCCAGCAGCCATGTGAGGGGTCCTTCCTACGAGCAGTACTTC. As protein: CASSHVRGPSYEQYF.

This clonotype occurred many times. The genes are TRBV10-3 and TRBJ1-1; 10 bases line up with TRBD1. V was clipped by 4 bases and J by 4 bases; unmatched bases: 3. In germline, CDR1 is ENHRY, CDR2 SYGVKD. The length of the CDR3 is 14 residues. The CDR3 sequence: CAISADRGGTEAFF. The CDR3 nucleotides are TGTGCCATCAGTGCGGACAGGGGGGGCACTGAAGCTTTCTTT.

This clonotype was seen many times. CDR3 sequence (DNA): TGCGCCAGCAGCTTGACCCCCGAAGGGACAGTGTATGGCTACACCTTC. This gives the protein CASSLTPEGTVYGYTF. The rearrangement joins TRBV5-1 to TRBJ1-2; TRBD1 matches at 7 bases. Germline-derived CDR1 and CDR2 are SGHRS and YFSETQ. Unmatched junction bases numbered 11, after V lost 1 base and J lost 5 bases. The CDR3 length is 16 residues.

The chain has TRBV20-1 and TRBJ2-3; the D gene is possibly TRBD2 (6 bases). The germline CDR1 and CDR2 sequences are DFQATT and SNEGSKA (reference sequence). The V end lost 0 bases, the J end lost 0 bases, and 16 bases lay between the germline ends. The CDR3 consists of 17 residues. CDR3 in DNA: TGCAGTGCTAGAGAGATCTGGTCGGGAGCTAGCACAGATACGCAGTATTTT. Protein sequence: CSAREIWSGASTDTQYF.

The gene calls are TRBV24-1 and TRBJ1-2, with a possible D match to TRBD1 (5 bases). The ends were cut back, 11 bases at V and 0 bases at J, with 12 bases in the middle. The V gene's germline CDR1 is KGHDR and CDR2 SFDVKD. This CDR3 comprises 13 residues. The CDR3: CASKAGPNYGYTF. The CDR3 bases are TGTGCCAGCAAGGCGGGACCTAACTATGGCTACACCTTC.

This clonotype was detected a few times. The chain employs TRBV5-1 and TRBJ1-2; no clear D. Germline loops: CDR1 SGHRS, CDR2 YFSETQ. This CDR3 has 15 amino acids. V dropped 0 bases and J dropped 0 bases, with 9 bases sitting between them. CDR3 sequence (DNA): TGCGCCAGCAGCTTGGGGGCACAGACTAACTATGGCTACACCTTC. This translates into CASSLGAQTNYGYTF.

V is TRBV7-9 and J is TRBJ2-7, with unresolved D. V lost 6 bases and J 0 bases, leaving 6 bases between the germline ends. This CDR3 has 12 residues. Looked up from germline, CDR1 is SEHNR and CDR2 is FQNEAQ (reference sequence). This chain's CDR3 is CASRGTSYEQYF. The CDR3 DNA follows: TGTGCCAGCAGGGGAACCTCCTACGAGCAGTACTTC.

A word on this clonotype: This clone may be a read error of a much larger clone one base away. This chain links TRBV29-1 with TRBJ1-2; D is possibly TRBD1 (6 bases). The CDR3 loop spans 11 amino acids. CDR1 is SQVTM, CDR2 ANQGSEA, per germline. CDR3 sequence (DNA): TGCAGCGTTCCAGGGGCGGATGGCTGCACCTTC. Encoded protein: CSVPGADGCTF.

The chain links TRBV29-1 to TRBJ2-5; TRBD1 aligns across 9 bases. CDR1 is SQVTM, CDR2 ANQGSEA, per germline. This CDR3 region has 14 residues. The ends lost 6 bases at V and 5 bases at J; junction bases unmatched: 10. The CDR3 sequence is CSVVGQGLHETQYF. For the CDR3, the DNA is TGCAGCGTGGTTGGACAGGGGCTTCATGAGACCCAGTACTTC. Together with reference TRBV29-1 and TRBJ2-5, the CDR3 gives the full variable domain: SAVISQKPSRDICQRGTSLTIQCQVDSQVTMMFWYRQQPGQSLTLIATANQGSEATYESGFVIDKFPISRPNLTFSTLTVSNMSPEDSSIYLCSVVGQGLHETQYFGPGTRLLVL.

This clonotype was counted a few times. The gene calls are TRBV5-1 and TRBJ2-7, with 12 bases that match TRBD1. Per the germline V gene, CDR1 is SGHRS and CDR2 is YFSETQ. J was trimmed by 2 bases and V by 4 bases; bases with no gene match: 4. The CDR3 runs 15 residues. CDR3 residues: CASSPGTGGTYEQYF. The CDR3 DNA is TGCGCCAGCAGCCCCGGGACAGGGGGCACCTACGAGCAGTACTTC.

Many counts were recorded for this clonotype. The chain recombines TRBV7-2 with TRBJ1-2; 7 bases align to TRBD1. V was pared by 5 bases and J by 4 bases, with 10 bases of the junction left unmatched. The CDR3 is 15 amino acids. The V gene's germline CDR1 is SGHTA and CDR2 FQGNSA. CDR3 residues: CASSLGTALLYGYTF. CDR3 bases: TGTGCCAGCAGCCTAGGGACAGCCCTTCTCTATGGCTACACCTTC.

The chain joins TRBV29-1 to TRBJ2-7; D is undetermined. This CDR3 spans 11 amino acids. V was shortened by 0 bases and J by 12 bases, with 12 bases between the two germline ends. Per germline, CDR1 SQVTM and CDR2 ANQGSEA. CDR3 residues: CSVEDGGAMYF. The CDR3 nucleotides read TGCAGCGTTGAAGACGGTGGTGCCATGTACTTC.

The DNA of the CDR3 is TGCGCCAGCAGCCAAGGGAAGGCACAGGGCCGTGGCTACACCTTC. Translating it yields CASSQGKAQGRGYTF. This chain connects TRBV4-1 to TRBJ1-2; D possibly corresponds to TRBD1 (6 bases). The CDR3 totals 15 residues. The germline gives CDR1 MGHRA, CDR2 YSYEKL. Deletions cut 1 base from V and 7 bases from J, with 16 bases between.

The table lists this clonotype with many counts. This chain joins TRBV2 and TRBJ1-2; D may be TRBD1 (5 bases). Trimming took off 7 bases at V and 0 bases at J, with 9 bases between the two ends. Germline V gives CDR1 SNHLY, CDR2 FYNNEI. This CDR3 is 13 amino acids long. CDR3 residues: CASTGPANYGYTF. Written as DNA, the CDR3 is TGTGCCAGCACGGGACCCGCTAACTATGGCTACACCTTC.

In its sample, this clonotype was seen many times. The J gene is TRBJ1-1, the V gene TRBV29-1; tentatively, D is TRBD1 (5 bases). The CDR3 loop spans 14 amino acids. V lost 0 bases and J lost 4, with 12 bases in between. Germline assignment: CDR1 SQVTM and CDR2 ANQGSEA. CDR3 protein: CSVEDFGGTTEAFF. CDR3 bases: TGCAGCGTTGAAGATTTCGGGGGGACCACTGAAGCTTTCTTT.

This rearrangement joins TRBV25-1 to TRBJ1-2, with 11 positions matching TRBD1. There are 17 residues in the CDR3. With V trimmed by 5 bases and J by 6 bases, 14 bases remained unmatched. Germline values: CDR1 MGHDK, CDR2 SYGVNS. The CDR3 reads CASSYPPLRTGGDGYTF. In DNA, the CDR3 is TGTGCCAGCAGTTACCCACCACTACGGACAGGGGGCGATGGCTACACCTTC.

In its sample, this clonotype was seen many times. The chain uses TRBV29-1 and TRBJ1-3, with D perhaps TRBD1 (6 bases). The V and J ends lost 6 bases and 7 bases respectively, with 13 bases between them. The CDR3 sequence is 12 residues long. From germline, CDR1 is SQVTM and CDR2 ANQGSEA. The CDR3 loop is CSVSGTRNTIYF. CDR3 in DNA: TGCAGCGTCTCTGGGACAAGGAACACCATATATTTT.

The CDR3 sequence is CASEGGAEVPQPQHF. CDR3 nucleotides: TGTGCCAGCGAGGGGGGGGCAGAAGTGCCTCAGCCCCAGCATTTT. The chain joins TRBV19 to TRBJ1-5, with a possible D match to TRBD1 (6 bases). This CDR3 has 15 residues. V lost 9 bases and J lost 6, with 21 bases in between. In germline, CDR1 is LNHDA, CDR2 SQIVND (reference sequence).

The chain couples TRBV20-1 to TRBJ2-7; 8 bases are shared with TRBD1. CDR1 is DFQATT and CDR2 is SNEGSKA in the germline V gene (reference sequence). The CDR3 is 15 residues long. The J segment lost 6 bases and the V segment lost 3 bases, leaving 13 bases of the junction unmatched. In nucleotides, the CDR3 is TGCAGTGCTAGTCCTTTTCGACAGGGGCAGGGCGAGCAGTACTTC. Amino acids: CSASPFRQGQGEQYF.

About this clonotype itself: A read error may explain this, as a much larger clone is one base away. CDR3 DNA sequence: TGCAGCGTTGCCCCGACGGGACAGGGCGGGCACGAGCAGTACTTC. Amino acids: CSVAPTGQGGHEQYF. The rearrangement links TRBV29-1 to TRBJ2-7; TRBD1 aligns across 9 bases. The CDR3 length is 15 residues. The ends lost 4 bases at V and 5 bases at J; junction bases unmatched: 12. Germline CDR1 and CDR2: SQVTM and ANQGSEA.

Note on this clonotype: This sequence may be a read error, since a much larger clone differs from it by one base. This sequence joins TRBV7-2 and TRBJ1-5; a possible D gene is TRBD1 (6 bases). Germline loops: CDR1 SGHTA, CDR2 FQGNSA. The CDR3 is 14 amino acids. Trimming cost V 0 bases and J 6 bases, with 9 bases left between them. CDR3 amino acids: CASSLAGASQPQHF. The CDR3 region has the DNA TGTGCCAGCAGCTTAGCGGGGGCGAGTCAGCCCCAGCATTTT.

V gene TRBV20-1 combines with J gene TRBJ2-7; tentative D call: TRBD1 (5 bases). Germline lookup yields CDR1 DFQATT and CDR2 SNEGSKA (reference sequence). The CDR3 length is 15 residues. Trimming pared 3 bases from V and 1 base from J, leaving 16 bases between. CDR3 region: CSASVAQGPSYEQYF. The CDR3 nucleotides read TGCAGTGCTAGCGTCGCCCAGGGCCCATCCTACGAGCAGTACTTC.

This clonotype appeared many times. The chain joins TRBV2 to TRBJ1-1, with D possibly TRBD1 on 5 matching bases. Germline V gene lookup returns CDR1 SNHLY and CDR2 FYNNEI. Trimming pared 6 bases from V and 3 bases from J, leaving 17 bases between. The CDR3 loop spans 15 amino acids. The CDR3 bases are TGTGCCAGCAGGGGTCGTGACAGACGTTACACTGAAGCTTTCTTT. Its translation: CASRGRDRRYTEAFF. Drawing the rest from reference TRBV2 and TRBJ1-1, the complete variable domain is EPEVTQTPSHQVTQMGQEVILRCVPISNHLYFYWYRQILGQKVEFLVSFYNNEISEKSEIFDDQFSVERPDGSNFTLKIRSTKLEDSAMYFCASRGRDRRYTEAFFGQGTRLTVV.